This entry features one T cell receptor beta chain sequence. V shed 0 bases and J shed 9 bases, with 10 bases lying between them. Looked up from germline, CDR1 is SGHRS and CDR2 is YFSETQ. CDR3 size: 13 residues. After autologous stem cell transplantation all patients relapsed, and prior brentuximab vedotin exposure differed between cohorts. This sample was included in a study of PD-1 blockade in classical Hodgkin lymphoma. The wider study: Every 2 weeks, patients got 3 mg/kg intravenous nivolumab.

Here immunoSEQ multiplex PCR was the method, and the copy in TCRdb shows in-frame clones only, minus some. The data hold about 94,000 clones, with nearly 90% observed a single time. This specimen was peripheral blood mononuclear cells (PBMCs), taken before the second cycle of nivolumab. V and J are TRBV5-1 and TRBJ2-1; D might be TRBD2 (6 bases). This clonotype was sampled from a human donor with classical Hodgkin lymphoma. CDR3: CASSLVQGGEQFF. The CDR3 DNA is TGCGCCAGCAGCTTGGTCCAGGGAGGTGAGCAGTTCTTC.